The 20 T cell receptor beta chains below come from one sample, sequenced in a study of Graves' ophthalmopathy and Graves' hyperthyroidism. Using RNA transcripts, the TCR beta CDR3 regions were amplified. HTBI primers served in a first-round RT-PCR, which a second-round multiplex PCR followed. TCRdb reprocessed the multiplex PCR reads with MiXCR, giving one entry per CDR3 protein. The profile shows around 1,000,000 distinct CDR3 sequences, roughly 35% of them singletons. Material for sequencing was peripheral blood or thyroid tissue (not recorded which). The receptors come from an adult man with Graves' hyperthyroidism.

The chain carries TRBV4-2 and TRBJ2-7; D may be TRBD2 (7 bases). Germline lookup yields CDR1 LGHNA and CDR2 YNFKEQ. The CDR3 has 18 residues. Trimming left V 0 bases short and J 2 bases short, with 20 bases between. The CDR3 bases are TGTGCCAGCAGCCAAGACGGGGGGCGGGGAAGTTGGACCTACGAGCAGTACTTC. Translated: CASSQDGGRGSWTYEQYF.

This chain joins TRBV7-6 and TRBJ1-1, with D hard to call. V was trimmed by 6 bases and J by 0 bases, leaving 14 bases between them. The CDR3 contains 15 residues. Germline loops: CDR1 SGHVS, CDR2 FNYEAQ. CDR3 loop: CASSLDETMNTEAFF. DNA of the CDR3: TGTGCCAGCAGTTTGGACGAAACGATGAACACTGAAGCTTTCTTT.

This chain links TRBV20-1 with TRBJ1-1; a possible D gene is TRBD1 (5 bases). This CDR3 is built from 13 residues. Germline lookup yields CDR1 DFQATT and CDR2 SNEGSKA (reference sequence). V was shortened by 6 bases and J by 1 base, with 12 bases between the two germline ends. The CDR3 coding sequence is TGCAGTGCAATCTCAGGGTCGAACACTGAAGCTTTCTTT. This codes for CSAISGSNTEAFF.

This clonotype came up a few times. Sequence at one end of the junction differs from germline and may be a read error. This chain joins TRBV7-9 and TRBJ1-4, with unresolved D. CDR3 length: 15 amino acids. From germline, CDR1 is SEHNR and CDR2 FQNEAQ (reference sequence). As DNA, the CDR3 is TGCGCCAGCAGCTTAGGACCCAAAGCACTTGAAAAACTGTTTTTT. Translating it yields CASSLGPKALEKLFF.

The table lists this clonotype with many counts. CDR3 nucleotide sequence: TGTGCCAGCGGATTAAAACAGGGGGCGGAAGGCTACACCTTC. It is translated as CASGLKQGAEGYTF. The chain recombines TRBV7-2 with TRBJ1-2, with 9 nucleotides matching TRBD1. Per the germline V gene, CDR1 is SGHTA and CDR2 is FQGNSA. The CDR3 extends over 14 amino acids. The ends lost 8 bases at V and 8 bases at J; junction bases unmatched: 12. Full variable domain (missing parts from reference TRBV7-2 and TRBJ1-2): GAGVSQSPSNKVTEKGKDVELRCDPISGHTALYWYRQSLGQGLEFLIYFQGNSAPDKSGLPSDRFSAERTGGSVSTLTIQRTQQEDSAVYLCASGLKQGAEGYTFGSGTRLTVV.

This chain's CDR3 is CASSAKGAGMNYGYTF. The CDR3 bases are TGTGCCAGCAGCGCTAAGGGGGCGGGGATGAACTATGGCTACACCTTC. The chain uses TRBV9 and TRBJ1-2; 7 nucleotides align to TRBD1. The CDR3 is 16 amino acids. The trim removed 3 bases at V and 2 bases at J, leaving 10 bases unmatched. The germline gives CDR1 SGDLS, CDR2 YYNGEE.

The rearrangement joins TRBV20-1 to TRBJ2-2; tentative D call: TRBD2 (5 bases). The germline V and J ends were trimmed by 6 bases and 7 bases, with 18 bases remaining between them. Germline V gene lookup returns CDR1 DFQATT and CDR2 SNEGSKA (reference sequence). The CDR3 length is 14 residues. CDR3 region: CSANAARVDGELFF. For the CDR3, the DNA is TGCAGTGCCAATGCCGCGAGGGTGGACGGGGAGCTGTTTTTT.

This clonotype has a handful of counts. The J gene is TRBJ1-6, the V gene TRBV9; D might be TRBD1 (5 bases). The germline V gene encodes CDR1 SGDLS and CDR2 YYNGEE. The CDR3 runs to 15 residues. Deletions cut 4 bases from V and 9 bases from J, with 17 bases between. CDR3 in amino acids: CASSLTGELGSPLHF. CDR3 sequence (DNA): TGTGCCAGCAGCCTTACGGGGGAGTTGGGTTCACCCCTCCACTTT.

V and J are TRBV7-9 and TRBJ2-7; 10 bases agree with TRBD1. The trim removed 3 bases at V and 6 bases at J, leaving 14 bases unmatched. This CDR3 has 17 residues. Looked up from germline, CDR1 is SEHNR and CDR2 is FQNEAQ (reference sequence). The CDR3 nucleotides read TGTGCCAGCAGCTTCCCGAAACTAGGGGGACAGGGGAGCGAGCAGTACTTC. This gives the protein CASSFPKLGGQGSEQYF.

This clonotype was picked up a small number of times. This chain connects TRBV30 to TRBJ1-5, with D possibly matching TRBD1 (5 bases). CDR3 size: 13 residues. CDR1 and CDR2 from the germline V gene are GTSNPN and SVGIG (reference sequence). The germline V and J ends were trimmed by 2 bases and 4 bases, with 9 bases remaining between them. CDR3 nucleotide sequence: TGTGCCTGGAGTATGCAGGGAAATCAGCCCCAGCATTTT. Its protein is CAWSMQGNQPQHF. Drawing the rest from reference TRBV30 and TRBJ1-5, the complete variable domain is SQTIHQWPATLVQPVGSPLSLECTVEGTSNPNLYWYRQAAGRGLQLLFYSVGIGQISSEVPQNLSASRPQDRQFILSSKKLLLSDSGFYLCAWSMQGNQPQHFGDGTRLSIL.

CDR3 residues: CASSSEDGYEQYF. The CDR3 bases are TGTGCCAGCAGTTCAGAAGACGGCTACGAGCAGTACTTC. V and J are TRBV12-3 or TRBV12-4 and TRBJ2-7, with D unresolved. The CDR3 has 13 amino acids. V was clipped by 4 bases and J by 3 bases, with 10 bases between them.

V usage is TRBV9 and J usage is TRBJ2-7, with a tentative D call TRBD2 (5 bases). Germline lookup yields CDR1 SGDLS and CDR2 YYNGEE. The CDR3 length is 14 residues. The ends were cut back, 2 bases at V and 4 bases at J, with 13 bases in the middle. This CDR3 reads CASSVGNFGYEQYF. The CDR3 bases are TGTGCCAGCAGCGTCGGGAATTTCGGGTACGAGCAGTACTTC.

There are many counts of this clonotype. V gene TRBV12-3 or TRBV12-4 combines with J gene TRBJ2-6; D remains ambiguous. V was trimmed by 5 bases and J by 0 bases, leaving 8 bases between them. The CDR3 has 15 amino acids. CDR3: CASSNTASGANVLTF. CDR3 nucleotides: TGTGCCAGCAGTAACACAGCCTCTGGGGCCAACGTCCTGACTTTC.

Only a few counts were recorded for this clonotype. The chain recombines TRBV6-5 with TRBJ2-7; D is ambiguous. CDR1 is MNHEY, CDR2 SVGAGI, per germline. V lost 8 bases, J lost 1 base, and 12 bases lay in between. The CDR3 extends over 13 amino acids. The CDR3 here is CASYTPLSYEQYF. CDR3 in DNA: TGTGCCAGCTACACCCCCCTGTCCTACGAGCAGTACTTC.

This clonotype was counted ten times or more. At one of its ends the junction is not consistent with the germline gene, which may arise from a read error. The rearrangement links TRBV12-3 or TRBV12-4 to TRBJ1-1; D may be TRBD1 (5 bases). This CDR3 spans 13 amino acids. The CDR3 nucleotides read TGTGCCAGCAGCCGGGACCTGAACTCTGAAGCTTTCTTT. Its protein product is CASSRDLNSEAFF.

The gene calls are TRBV7-9 and TRBJ2-5, with 13 positions matching TRBD2. CDR3 size: 16 residues. The J segment lost 7 bases and the V segment lost 0 bases, leaving 5 bases of the junction unmatched. Germline assignment: CDR1 SEHNR and CDR2 FQNEAQ (reference sequence). The CDR3 region has the DNA TGTGCCAGCAGCTTAGCGGTGACTAGCGGGGGGCTGACCCAGTACTTC. Translated, it gives CASSLAVTSGGLTQYF. Filled out from reference TRBV7-9 and TRBJ2-5, the complete variable domain reads DTGVSQNPRHKITKRGQNVTFRCDPISEHNRLYWYRQTLGQGPEFLTYFQNEAQLEKSRLLSDRFSAERPKGSFSTLEIQRTEQGDSAMYLCASSLAVTSGGLTQYFGPGTRLLVL.

This clonotype showed up many times. The rearrangement uses TRBV7-2 and TRBJ1-2, with D uncertain. V was pared by 0 bases and J by 8 bases, with 16 bases between. CDR3 size: 15 residues. Germline V gene lookup returns CDR1 SGHTA and CDR2 FQGNSA. The chain's CDR3 is CASSLAALLWVGYTF. The CDR3 nucleotides are TGTGCCAGCAGCTTAGCAGCTTTACTTTGGGTCGGCTACACCTTC.

Ten or more counts support this clonotype. V and J are TRBV6-5 and TRBJ2-2; possibly TRBD1 or TRBD2 for D (5 bases each). The CDR3 covers 14 residues. Germline V gives CDR1 MNHEY, CDR2 SVGAGI. V was cut by 3 bases and J by 1 base, with 6 bases left in between. CDR3 sequence (DNA): TGTGCCAGCAGTTATGGGGGGAACACCGGGGAGCTGTTTTTT. Amino acids: CASSYGGNTGELFF.

The chain carries TRBV25-1 and TRBJ1-1; D not certain. This CDR3 contains 15 residues. Deletions cut 4 bases from V and 2 bases from J, with 14 bases between. Per germline, CDR1 MGHDK and CDR2 SYGVNS. The CDR3 coding sequence is TGTGCCAGCAGTGCTATAGGGCCCGGAAACACTGAAGCTTTCTTT. This codes for CASSAIGPGNTEAFF. Variable domain in full (rest from reference TRBV25-1 and TRBJ1-1): EADIYQTPRYLVIGTGKKITLECSQTMGHDKMYWYQQDPGMELHLIHYSYGVNSTEKGDLSSESTVSRIRTEHFPLTLESARPSHTSQYLCASSAIGPGNTEAFFGQGTRLTVV.

The chain links TRBV4-1 to TRBJ2-6; 10 nucleotides match TRBD1. V dropped 1 base and J dropped 3; count of bases not matched to a gene: 9. Germline CDR1 MGHRA, CDR2 YSYEKL. CDR3 length equals 19 residues. The CDR3 coding sequence is TGCGCCAGCAGCCAAGTCCCGGGACAGGGGTTCATTGGGGCCAACGTCCTGACTTTC. It codes for CASSQVPGQGFIGANVLTF.